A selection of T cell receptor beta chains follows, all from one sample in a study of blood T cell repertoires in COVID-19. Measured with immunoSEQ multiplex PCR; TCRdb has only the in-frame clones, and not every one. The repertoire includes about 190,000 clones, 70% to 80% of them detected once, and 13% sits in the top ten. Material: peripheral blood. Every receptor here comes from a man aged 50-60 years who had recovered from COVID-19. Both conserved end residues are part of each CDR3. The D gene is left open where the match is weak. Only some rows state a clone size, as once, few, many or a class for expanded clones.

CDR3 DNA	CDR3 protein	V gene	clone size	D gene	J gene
TGTGCCAGCAGCTTAGATCGGGGGAAAGAGACCCAGTACTTC	CASSLDRGKETQYF	TRBV11-2	few	NA	TRBJ2-5
TGTGCCAGCAGTTACTCGACAAGGGGAGGAGATGGCTACACCTTC	CASSYSTRGGDGYTF	TRBV6-5	NA	NA	TRBJ1-2
TGCGCCAGCACCGCCGGTGCGGGGGAGCACTATGGCTACACCTTC	CASTAGAGEHYGYTF	TRBV23-1	few	NA	TRBJ1-2
TGTGCCAGCAGCCCCAATCAGGGGAGGGAAGGCTACACCTTC	CASSPNQGREGYTF	TRBV7-3	NA	NA	TRBJ1-2
TGTGCCAGTAGTAATCAGGCCGGGACAGGGATTATATCTGGGGCCAACGTCCTGACTTTC	CASSNQAGTGIISGANVLTF	TRBV19	NA	TRBD1	TRBJ2-6
TGCGCCAGCAGCCAAGATTTTGCAGGGGGCTCTGAAGCTTTCTTT	CASSQDFAGGSEAFF	TRBV4-1	NA	TRBD1	TRBJ1-1
TGTGCCAGCAGCTTAGAACTGGTATCCTACGAGCAGTACTTC	CASSLELVSYEQYF	TRBV11-2	NA	NA	TRBJ2-7
TGCAGCGTTGAAGAAGGACTAGCGGGCAACACCGGGGAGCTGTTTTTT	CSVEEGLAGNTGELFF	TRBV29-1	NA	TRBD2	TRBJ2-2
TGTGCCTCGAGTTCGGGAAATATCGGGACTAGCGAGCAGTTCTTC	CASSSGNIGTSEQFF	TRBV24-1	NA	TRBD2	TRBJ2-1
TGTGCCACCAGCAGAGATAATAGCGGGATTCTAGATGAGCAGTTCTTC	CATSRDNSGILDEQFF	TRBV15	NA	TRBD2	TRBJ2-1
TGTGCCAGCAGCGACCGGGACAGGGTCTTGGAGACCCAGTACTTC	CASSDRDRVLETQYF	TRBV5-4	NA	TRBD1	TRBJ2-5
TGCAGCGTTGATGTGGCAGGGATGGGAAAACTGTTTTTT	CSVDVAGMGKLFF	TRBV29-1	NA	NA	TRBJ1-4
TGTGCCAGCAGCCAAGATGTTGTCAGGGGGAACACCGGGGAGCTGTTTTTT	CASSQDVVRGNTGELFF	TRBV3-1/TRBV3-2	NA	NA	TRBJ2-2
TGTGCCAGCAGCCAGGCTGGGACAGGGAGCTATGGCTACACCTTC	CASSQAGTGSYGYTF	TRBV6-5	NA	TRBD1	TRBJ1-2
TGCGCCAGTAGAGACAGGGCGAACACTGAAGCTTTCTTT	CASRDRANTEAFF	TRBV5-1	NA	TRBD1	TRBJ1-1
TGCGCCAGCAGCTTGGGGTCCCTAGCGCTGACCTCCTACAATGAGCAGTTCTTC	CASSLGSLALTSYNEQFF	TRBV5-1	NA	NA	TRBJ2-1
TGTGCCAGCAGCCATGGAGGGACCCAGTACTTC	CASSHGGTQYF	TRBV14	NA	NA	TRBJ2-5
TGTGCCAGCAGCAGAGGACAGGGTAGTACTGAAGCTTTCTTT	CASSRGQGSTEAFF	TRBV11-2	NA	TRBD1	TRBJ1-1
TGTGCCAGTAACCCGGGACTAGCGCAGGCCGGGGAGCTGTTTTTT	CASNPGLAQAGELFF	TRBV19	NA	TRBD2	TRBJ2-2
TGTGCCAGCAGAACCGGGACAGGGAATCAGCCCCAGCATTTT	CASRTGTGNQPQHF	TRBV21-1	NA	NA	TRBJ1-5
TGTGCCAGTAGTTCCATTGTGAGCGGGAGTTACGAGCAGTACTTC	CASSSIVSGSYEQYF	TRBV19	once	TRBD2	TRBJ2-7
TGTGCCAGCAGCCAAGACAGGGCCCGTGGCTACACCTTC	CASSQDRARGYTF	TRBV4-2	NA	NA	TRBJ1-2
TGTGCCAGCAGCTTAGTGGGGGGACCGGGCTTGATGCCCCAGCATTTT	CASSLVGGPGLMPQHF	TRBV7-2	few	NA	TRBJ1-5
TGTGCCACCAGCAGAGATTCTCAGGGGGCTGGACTCTACGAGCAGTACTTC	CATSRDSQGAGLYEQYF	TRBV15	NA	TRBD1	TRBJ2-7
TGTGCCAGCAGCCCTACCGGGACAGGGAATGAAAAACTGTTTTTT	CASSPTGTGNEKLFF	TRBV14	NA	TRBD1	TRBJ1-4
TGCGCCAGCAGCCTTTCCGGGACAGGGGCACCTAGCACAGATACGCAGTATTTT	CASSLSGTGAPSTDTQYF	TRBV5-1	NA	TRBD1	TRBJ2-3
TGTGCCAGCAGTTCCACGGGTCTATTTTACGGGGAGCTGTTTTTT	CASSSTGLFYGELFF	TRBV28	once	NA	TRBJ2-2
TGCGCCAGCAGCTTGGTCGCGGGGTCGGTCACTGAAGCTTTCTTT	CASSLVAGSVTEAFF	TRBV5-1	NA	NA	TRBJ1-1
TGTGCCAGCAGCTTGGCCGGGACAGGGTGGATGACTGAAGCTTTCTTT	CASSLAGTGWMTEAFF	TRBV7-8	once	TRBD1	TRBJ1-1
TGTGCCAGCAGCTTAGTAGGGGGCACAGATACGCAGTATTTT	CASSLVGGTDTQYF	TRBV11-2	few	NA	TRBJ2-3
TGCAGCGTTGCTGGGGACAGCACGGAGCAGTACTTC	CSVAGDSTEQYF	TRBV29-1	few	TRBD1	TRBJ2-7
TGTGCCTGGAGTGTTGTAGACACTGAAGCTTTCTTT	CAWSVVDTEAFF	TRBV30	NA	NA	TRBJ1-1
TGTGCCAGCAGCTTGGGACAGGGGCCACCGGCGCGGGAAAAACTGTTTTTT	CASSLGQGPPAREKLFF	TRBV11-2	NA	TRBD1	TRBJ1-4
TGTGCCAGCAGTGCAGGGGACCTTAGGTTAAATCAGCCCCAGCATTTT	CASSAGDLRLNQPQHF	TRBV28	few	NA	TRBJ1-5
TGTGCCTGGACCCGGGACAGGGCCTCTGGAAACACCATATATTTT	CAWTRDRASGNTIYF	TRBV30	NA	TRBD1	TRBJ1-3
TGTGCCAGCAGTTTATCATTGCGCGGCCGGCCGGACACTGAAGCTTTCTTT	CASSLSLRGRPDTEAFF	TRBV28	NA	NA	TRBJ1-1
TGTGCCAGCAGTGATAATGCCCCCGGGACTATGGGTGAGCAGTTCTTC	CASSDNAPGTMGEQFF	TRBV6-1	NA	TRBD2	TRBJ2-1
TGTGCCAGCAGCCTTCAACCCCAGATCAGGCAGCCCCAGCATTTT	CASSLQPQIRQPQHF	TRBV4-2	once	NA	TRBJ1-5
TGTGCCAGCAGCCAACAGTGGGACACTGAAGCTTTCTTT	CASSQQWDTEAFF	TRBV27	NA	NA	TRBJ1-1
TGCAGCGTTGCTTTGGGAGGGAACTATGGCTACACCTTC	CSVALGGNYGYTF	TRBV29-1	NA	NA	TRBJ1-2
TGTGCCAGCAGTTCGCCTAGCGGACCCGCCTACGAGCAGTACTTC	CASSSPSGPAYEQYF	TRBV6-5	NA	TRBD2	TRBJ2-7
TGTGCCAGCTCTCGCAGGGATACTGAAGCTTTCTTT	CASSRRDTEAFF	TRBV18	once	NA	TRBJ1-1
TGCAGCGTTGGTTTTGCGGGAGGCTTGATCGGGGAGCTGTTTTTT	CSVGFAGGLIGELFF	TRBV29-1	NA	TRBD2	TRBJ2-2
TGCAGCGTTCGCGTCGGGGTGAGCTCCTACAATGAGCAGTTCTTC	CSVRVGVSSYNEQFF	TRBV29-1	few	NA	TRBJ2-1
TGTGCCAGCAGTTACCGACTTACTAGAGGCACTGAAGCTTTCTTT	CASSYRLTRGTEAFF	TRBV6-5	NA	NA	TRBJ1-1
TGTGCCAGCAGTTTCATCAGGCAGTTCTTC	CASSFIRQFF	TRBV12-3/TRBV12-4	once	NA	TRBJ2-1
TGTGCCAGTAGTGCCAGGGGGTCAAGTGTATACGAGCAGTACTTC	CASSARGSSVYEQYF	TRBV19	NA	TRBD1	TRBJ2-7
TGTGCCAGCAGTCCGGAAGGGGCCCCCCTCTACGAGCAGTACTTC	CASSPEGAPLYEQYF	TRBV28	NA	NA	TRBJ2-7
TGCGCCAGCAGCCAAGAGCGGCAAAGCTCCTACGAGCAGTACTTC	CASSQERQSSYEQYF	TRBV4-3	few	NA	TRBJ2-7